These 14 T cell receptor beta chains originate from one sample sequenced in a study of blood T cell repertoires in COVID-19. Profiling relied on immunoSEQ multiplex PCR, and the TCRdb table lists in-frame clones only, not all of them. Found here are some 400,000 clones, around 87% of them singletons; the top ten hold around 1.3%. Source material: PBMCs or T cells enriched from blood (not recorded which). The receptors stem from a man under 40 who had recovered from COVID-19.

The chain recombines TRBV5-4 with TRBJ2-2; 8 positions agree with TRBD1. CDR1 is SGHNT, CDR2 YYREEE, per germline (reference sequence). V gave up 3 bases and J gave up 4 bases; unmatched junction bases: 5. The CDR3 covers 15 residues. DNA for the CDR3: TGTGCCAGCAGCTCGACAGGGGACGGCACCGGGGAGCTGTTTTTT. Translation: CASSSTGDGTGELFF. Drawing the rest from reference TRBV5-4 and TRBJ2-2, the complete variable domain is ETGVTQSPTHLIKTRGQQVTLRCSSQSGHNTVSWYQQALGQGPQFIFQYYREEENGRGNFPPRFSGLQFPNYSSELNVNALELDDSALYLCASSSTGDGTGELFFGEGSRLTVL.

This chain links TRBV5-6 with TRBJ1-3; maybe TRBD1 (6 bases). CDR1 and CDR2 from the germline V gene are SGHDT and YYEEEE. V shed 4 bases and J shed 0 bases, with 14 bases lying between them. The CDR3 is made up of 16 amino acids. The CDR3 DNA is TGTGCCAGCAGCGTGGACAGCTACCACTCTGGAAACACCATATATTTT. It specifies CASSVDSYHSGNTIYF.

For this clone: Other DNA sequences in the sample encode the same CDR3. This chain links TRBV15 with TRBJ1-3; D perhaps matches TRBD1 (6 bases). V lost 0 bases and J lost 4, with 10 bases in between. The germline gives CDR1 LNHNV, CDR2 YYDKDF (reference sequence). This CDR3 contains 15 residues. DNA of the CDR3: TGTGCCACCAGCAGAGATCGCGGGGGCGGAAACACCATATATTTT. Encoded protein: CATSRDRGGGNTIYF.

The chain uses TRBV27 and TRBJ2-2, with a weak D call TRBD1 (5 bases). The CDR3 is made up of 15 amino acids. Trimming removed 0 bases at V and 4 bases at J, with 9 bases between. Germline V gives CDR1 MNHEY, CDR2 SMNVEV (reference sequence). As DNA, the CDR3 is TGTGCCAGCAGTTTATCGCCCACAGGCACCGGGGAGCTGTTTTTT. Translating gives CASSLSPTGTGELFF.

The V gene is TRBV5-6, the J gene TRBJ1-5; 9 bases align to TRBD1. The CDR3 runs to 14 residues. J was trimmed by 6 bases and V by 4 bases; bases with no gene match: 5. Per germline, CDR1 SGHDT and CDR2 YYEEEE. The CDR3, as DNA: TGTGCCAGCAGCACACAGGGGGCAGGTCAGCCCCAGCATTTT. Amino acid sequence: CASSTQGAGQPQHF.

The CDR3 nucleotides are TGTGCCAGCTCACGGGAGGAGTCTGGCTACACCTTC. As protein: CASSREESGYTF. This chain uses TRBV18 with TRBJ1-2; D gene ambiguous. Trimming stripped 4 bases from V and 7 bases from J, with 10 bases between. Germline V gene data show CDR1 as KGHSH and CDR2 as LQKENI. CDR3 length equals 12 residues.

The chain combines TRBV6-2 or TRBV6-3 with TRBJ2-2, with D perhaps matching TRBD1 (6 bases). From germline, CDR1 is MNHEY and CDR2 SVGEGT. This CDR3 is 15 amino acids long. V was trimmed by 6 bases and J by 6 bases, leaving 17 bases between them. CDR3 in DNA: TGTGCCAGCAGCCGACAGGAGCCCGTGGCCGGGGAGCTGTTTTTT. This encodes CASSRQEPVAGELFF.

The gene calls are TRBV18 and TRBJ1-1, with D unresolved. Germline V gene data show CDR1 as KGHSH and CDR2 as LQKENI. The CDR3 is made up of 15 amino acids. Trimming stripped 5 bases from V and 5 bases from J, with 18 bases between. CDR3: CASSLVSASRTEAFF. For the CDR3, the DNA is TGTGCCAGCTCATTAGTGTCCGCCTCTCGGACTGAAGCTTTCTTT.

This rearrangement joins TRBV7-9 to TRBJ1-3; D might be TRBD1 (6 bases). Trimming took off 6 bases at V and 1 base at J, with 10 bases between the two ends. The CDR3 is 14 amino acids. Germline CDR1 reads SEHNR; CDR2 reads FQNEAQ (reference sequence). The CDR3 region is CASRSGQSGNTIYF. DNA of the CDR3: TGTGCCAGCAGGTCCGGACAGTCTGGAAACACCATATATTTT.

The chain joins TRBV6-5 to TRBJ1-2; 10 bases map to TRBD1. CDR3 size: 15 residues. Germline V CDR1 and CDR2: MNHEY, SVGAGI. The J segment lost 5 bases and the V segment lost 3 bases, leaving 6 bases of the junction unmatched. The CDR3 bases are TGTGCCAGCAGTTATACGTCGGGACAGGGGTATGGCTACACCTTC. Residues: CASSYTSGQGYGYTF.

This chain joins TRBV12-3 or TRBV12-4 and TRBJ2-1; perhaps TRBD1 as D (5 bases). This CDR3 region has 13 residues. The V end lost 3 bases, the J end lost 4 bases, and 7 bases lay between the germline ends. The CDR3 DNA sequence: TGTGCCAGCAGTTTCGACAGATACAATGAGCAGTTCTTC. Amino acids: CASSFDRYNEQFF.

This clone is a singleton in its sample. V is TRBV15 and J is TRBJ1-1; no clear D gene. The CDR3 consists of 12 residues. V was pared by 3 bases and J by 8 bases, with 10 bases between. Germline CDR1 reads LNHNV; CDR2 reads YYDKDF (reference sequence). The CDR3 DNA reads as TGTGCCACCAGCAGCCGGACGGGGGAAGCTTTCTTT. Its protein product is CATSSRTGEAFF.

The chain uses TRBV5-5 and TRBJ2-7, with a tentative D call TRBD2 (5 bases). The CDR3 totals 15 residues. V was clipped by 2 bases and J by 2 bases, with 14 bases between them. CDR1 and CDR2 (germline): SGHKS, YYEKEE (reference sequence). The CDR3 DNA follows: TGTGCCAGCAGCTTCGGAGGATCCCTAACCTACGAGCAGTACTTC. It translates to CASSFGGSLTYEQYF.

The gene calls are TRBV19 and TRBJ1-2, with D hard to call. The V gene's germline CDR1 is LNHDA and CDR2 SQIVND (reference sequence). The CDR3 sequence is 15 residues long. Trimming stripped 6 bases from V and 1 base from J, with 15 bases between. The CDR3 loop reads CASRSSGLLNYGYTF. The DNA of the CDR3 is TGTGCCAGTAGGTCCTCAGGCTTACTTAACTATGGCTACACCTTC.